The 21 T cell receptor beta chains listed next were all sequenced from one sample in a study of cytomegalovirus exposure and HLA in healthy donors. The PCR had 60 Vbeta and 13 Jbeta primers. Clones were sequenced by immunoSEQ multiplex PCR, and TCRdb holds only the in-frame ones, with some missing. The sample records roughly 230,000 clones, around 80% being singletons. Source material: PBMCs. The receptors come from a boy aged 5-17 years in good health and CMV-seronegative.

The CDR3 sequence: CASSMTGSSYNSPLHF. The CDR3 nucleotides are TGTGCCAGCAGCATGACAGGGAGCTCCTATAATTCACCCCTCCACTTT. V is TRBV7-9 and J is TRBJ1-6; 7 nucleotides agree with TRBD1. J was trimmed by 0 bases and V by 5 bases; bases with no gene match: 4. Germline V gene lookup returns CDR1 SEHNR and CDR2 FQNEAQ (reference sequence). The CDR3 is 16 residues long. The full variable domain, in which reference TRBV7-9 and TRBJ1-6 provide the parts outside the CDR3, is DTGVSQNPRHKITKRGQNVTFRCDPISEHNRLYWYRQTLGQGPEFLTYFQNEAQLEKSRLLSDRFSAERPKGSFSTLEIQRTEQGDSAMYLCASSMTGSSYNSPLHFGNGTRLTVT.

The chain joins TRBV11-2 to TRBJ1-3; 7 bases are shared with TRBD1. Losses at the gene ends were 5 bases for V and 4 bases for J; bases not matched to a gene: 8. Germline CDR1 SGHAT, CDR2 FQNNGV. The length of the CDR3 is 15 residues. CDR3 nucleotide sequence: TGTGCCAGCAGCGGGGGGACAGTACCCGGAAACACCATATATTTT. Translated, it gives CASSGGTVPGNTIYF.

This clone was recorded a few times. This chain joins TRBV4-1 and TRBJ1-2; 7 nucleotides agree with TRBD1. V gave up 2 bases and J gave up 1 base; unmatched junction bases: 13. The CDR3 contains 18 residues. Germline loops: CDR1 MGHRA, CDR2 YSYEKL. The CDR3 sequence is CASSQTGLTGILNYGYTF. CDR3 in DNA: TGCGCCAGCAGCCAAACCGGGCTGACAGGGATCCTTAACTATGGCTACACCTTC.

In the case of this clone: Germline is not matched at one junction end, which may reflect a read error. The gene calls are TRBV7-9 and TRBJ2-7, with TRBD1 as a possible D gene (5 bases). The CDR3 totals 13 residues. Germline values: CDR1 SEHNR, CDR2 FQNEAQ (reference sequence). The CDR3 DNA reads TGTTCCAGCAGCCCTGACAGCTACTACGAGCAGTACTTC. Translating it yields CSSSPDSYYEQYF.

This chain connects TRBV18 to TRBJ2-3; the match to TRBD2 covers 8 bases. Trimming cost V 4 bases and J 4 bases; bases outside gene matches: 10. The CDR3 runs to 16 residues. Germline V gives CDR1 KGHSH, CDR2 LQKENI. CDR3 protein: CASSRNFGLASDTQYF. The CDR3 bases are TGTGCCAGCTCACGGAATTTCGGACTAGCTTCAGATACGCAGTATTTT.

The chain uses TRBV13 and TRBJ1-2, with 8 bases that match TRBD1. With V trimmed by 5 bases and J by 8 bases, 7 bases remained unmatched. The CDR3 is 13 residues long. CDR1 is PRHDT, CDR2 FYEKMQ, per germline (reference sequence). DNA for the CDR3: TGTGCCAGCAGCCGGACAGGGCGAGGAGGCTACACCTTC. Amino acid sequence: CASSRTGRGGYTF.

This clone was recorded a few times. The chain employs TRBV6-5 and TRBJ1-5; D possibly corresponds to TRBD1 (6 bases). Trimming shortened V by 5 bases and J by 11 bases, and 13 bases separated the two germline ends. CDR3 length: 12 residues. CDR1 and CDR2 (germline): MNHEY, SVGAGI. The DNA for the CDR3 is TGTGCCAGCAGTCCCCAGGGGTGGTCCCAGCATTTT. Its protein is CASSPQGWSQHF.

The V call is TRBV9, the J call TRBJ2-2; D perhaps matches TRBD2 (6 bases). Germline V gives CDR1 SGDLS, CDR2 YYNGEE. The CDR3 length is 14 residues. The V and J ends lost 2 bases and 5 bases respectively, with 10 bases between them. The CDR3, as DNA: TGTGCCAGCAGCGTTCGGAGGGTAACCGGGGAGCTGTTTTTT. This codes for CASSVRRVTGELFF.

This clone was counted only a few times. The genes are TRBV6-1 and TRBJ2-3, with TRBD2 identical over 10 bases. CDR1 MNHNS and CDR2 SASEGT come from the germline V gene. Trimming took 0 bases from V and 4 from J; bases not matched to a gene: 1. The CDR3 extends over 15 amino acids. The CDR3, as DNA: TGTGCCAGCAGTGAAGCAGCGGGGGGGCCAGATACGCAGTATTTT. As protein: CASSEAAGGPDTQYF.

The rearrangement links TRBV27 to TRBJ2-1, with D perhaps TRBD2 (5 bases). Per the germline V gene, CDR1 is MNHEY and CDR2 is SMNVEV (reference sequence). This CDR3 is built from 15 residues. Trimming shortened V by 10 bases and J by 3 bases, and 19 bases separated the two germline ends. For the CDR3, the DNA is TGTGCCATCGGGATCTGGGCTAGCAGCTACAATGAGCAGTTCTTC. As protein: CAIGIWASSYNEQFF.

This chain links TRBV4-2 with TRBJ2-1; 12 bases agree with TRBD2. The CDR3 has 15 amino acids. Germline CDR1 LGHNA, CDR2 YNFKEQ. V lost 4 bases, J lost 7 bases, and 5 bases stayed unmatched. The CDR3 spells CASSRLAGDKNEQFF. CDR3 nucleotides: TGTGCCAGCAGCCGACTAGCGGGAGATAAGAATGAGCAGTTCTTC.

The CDR3 loop reads CASSGGSARRQYF. CDR3 nucleotide sequence: TGTGCCAGTAGTGGGGGCAGCGCGAGACGGCAGTACTTC. V and J are TRBV19 and TRBJ2-7; D is perhaps TRBD1 (6 bases). CDR1 is LNHDA, CDR2 SQIVND, per germline (reference sequence). The CDR3 extends over 13 amino acids. V lost 5 bases, J lost 9 bases, and 17 bases lay in between.

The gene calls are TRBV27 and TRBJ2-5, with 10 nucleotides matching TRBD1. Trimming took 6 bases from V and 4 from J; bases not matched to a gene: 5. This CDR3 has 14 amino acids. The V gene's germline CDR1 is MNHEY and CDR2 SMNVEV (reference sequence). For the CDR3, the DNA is TGTGCCAGCAGAACGACAGGGGGCACAGAGACCCAGTACTTC. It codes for CASRTTGGTETQYF.

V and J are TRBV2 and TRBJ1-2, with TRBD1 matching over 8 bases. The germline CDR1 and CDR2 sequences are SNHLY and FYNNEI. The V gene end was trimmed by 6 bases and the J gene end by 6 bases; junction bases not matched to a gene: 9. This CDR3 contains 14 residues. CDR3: CASRAIRGRDGYTF. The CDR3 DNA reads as TGTGCCAGCAGGGCTATCAGGGGGCGGGATGGCTACACCTTC.

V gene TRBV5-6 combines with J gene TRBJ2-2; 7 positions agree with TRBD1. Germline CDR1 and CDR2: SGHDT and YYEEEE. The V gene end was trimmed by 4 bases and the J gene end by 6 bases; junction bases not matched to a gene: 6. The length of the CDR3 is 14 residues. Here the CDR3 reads CASSLVRGSGELFF. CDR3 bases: TGTGCCAGCAGCCTGGTCAGGGGGTCCGGGGAGCTGTTTTTT.

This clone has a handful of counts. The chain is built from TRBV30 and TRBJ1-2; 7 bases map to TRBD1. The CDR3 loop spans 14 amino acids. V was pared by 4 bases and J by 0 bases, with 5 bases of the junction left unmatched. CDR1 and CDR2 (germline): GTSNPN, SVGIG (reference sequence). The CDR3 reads CAWTGGETNYGYTF. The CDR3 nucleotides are TGTGCCTGGACAGGGGGAGAGACTAACTATGGCTACACCTTC. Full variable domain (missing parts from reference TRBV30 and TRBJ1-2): SQTIHQWPATLVQPVGSPLSLECTVEGTSNPNLYWYRQAAGRGLQLLFYSVGIGQISSEVPQNLSASRPQDRQFILSSKKLLLSDSGFYLCAWTGGETNYGYTFGSGTRLTVV.

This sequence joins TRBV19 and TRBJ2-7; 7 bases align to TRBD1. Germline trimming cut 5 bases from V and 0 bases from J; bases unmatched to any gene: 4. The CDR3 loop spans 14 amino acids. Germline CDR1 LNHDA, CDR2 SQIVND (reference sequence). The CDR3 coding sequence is TGTGCCAGTAGTCGACAGGGCCCCTCCTACGAGCAGTACTTC. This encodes CASSRQGPSYEQYF.

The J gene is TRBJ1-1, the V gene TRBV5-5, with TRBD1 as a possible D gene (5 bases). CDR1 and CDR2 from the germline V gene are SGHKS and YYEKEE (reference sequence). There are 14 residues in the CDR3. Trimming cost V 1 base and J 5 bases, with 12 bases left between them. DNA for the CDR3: TGTGCCAGCAGCTTGTTTGGGGGGAGGACTGAAGCTTTCTTT. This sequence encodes CASSLFGGRTEAFF.

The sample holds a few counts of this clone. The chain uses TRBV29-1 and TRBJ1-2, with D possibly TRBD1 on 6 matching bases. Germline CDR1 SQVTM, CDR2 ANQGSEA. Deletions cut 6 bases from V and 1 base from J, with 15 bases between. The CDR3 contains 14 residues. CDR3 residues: CSVMSAGDNYGYTF. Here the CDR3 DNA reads TGCAGCGTCATGTCGGCAGGGGATAACTATGGCTACACCTTC.

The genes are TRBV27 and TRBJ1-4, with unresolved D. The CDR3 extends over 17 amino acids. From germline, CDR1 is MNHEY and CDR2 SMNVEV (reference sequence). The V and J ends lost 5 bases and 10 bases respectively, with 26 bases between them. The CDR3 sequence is CASSLLSADTAKGKLFF. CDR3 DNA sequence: TGTGCCAGCAGTCTCTTATCTGCCGACACGGCAAAAGGAAAACTGTTTTTT.

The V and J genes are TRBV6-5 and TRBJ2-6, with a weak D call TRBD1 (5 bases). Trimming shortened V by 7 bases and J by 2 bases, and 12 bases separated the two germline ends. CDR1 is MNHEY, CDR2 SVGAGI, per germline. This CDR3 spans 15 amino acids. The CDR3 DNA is TGTGCCAGCAACACAGGTGGTGCTGGGGCCAACGTCCTGACTTTC. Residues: CASNTGGAGANVLTF.